This T cell receptor (beta chain) was retrieved from a study of spatial heterogeneity in lung cancer. Study-wide context: Sequence detection consistently recorded a greater number of beta-chain than alpha-chain sequences.

Noted time point: sample taken at primary tumor resection. Tumor, nontumor lung or frozen PBMC supplied whole RNA that was sequenced unsorted. Samples came from 60 to 75 TRACERx patients with untreated early-stage lung cancer. Per germline, CDR1 DFQATT and CDR2 SNEGSKA (reference sequence). V lost 1 base to trimming and J lost 1 base, with 4 bases between them. The CDR3 length is 12 residues. Single TCR cDNA molecules each had their own unique molecular identifier. Via MiXCR, TCRdb re-called the 5' RACE reads, giving one row per CDR3 protein. Of roughly 82,000 distinct CDR3 sequences listed, around an eighth are singletons. Study conclusions and caveats: Relative to follow-up, resection was when ubiquitous expanded tumor TCRs appeared more in blood.

Regarding this clonotype: The antigen is undetermined.

V and J are TRBV20-1 and TRBJ1-1, with D unresolved. Source: PBMCs, taken at surgery. The receptor comes from a male donor with early-stage non-small cell lung cancer. This chain's CDR3 is CSARGKNTEAFF. DNA for the CDR3: TGCAGTGCTAGAGGCAAGAACACTGAAGCTTTCTTT.